This TCR beta chain is from a study of blood T cell repertoires in COVID-19 (dated by TCRdb to the early 2020s). As for the study more broadly: Samples from collaborators originated in the United States, Italy and Spain and spanned both the acute and convalescent phases of COVID-19. The prospective study material was composed of cDNA or gDNA derived from T cells, B-cell-depleted T cells, or PBMCs. Where HLA class I and class II types were available, the types were taken from metadata supplied by the sample provider, not from assay-based typing. Nearly every sample came with metadata listing a de-identified subject ID, COVID-19 status, age in years and sex. The repertoires were released in a freely available public database intended as a resource for research on the immune response to SARS-CoV-2. Samples came from the ongoing ImmuneRACE study (first 160 participants) plus 1,254 subjects from 6 global collaborators. Subjects who had been exposed to COVID-19, were actively infected with it, or had recovered from it provided the deeply sampled blood TCRbeta repertoires that made up the dataset.

Its CDR3 holds 15 amino acids, cysteine through phenylalanine. Just the 45-base CDR3 DNA is kept, in frame starting at base 1. CDR1 is given as SGHRS and CDR2 as YFSETQ, both from the germline V gene. At the junction V is shortened by 2 bases and J by 4 bases; bases outside the gene matches: 8. The research as a whole found: The quantity of clinical and demographic metadata differed by source and by participant and was supplied without curation.

The collaborating institutions used their own protocols to collect whole blood in K2EDTA tubes. Collaborator samples were shipped for TCRbeta analysis as frozen whole blood, isolated PBMCs, or DNA extracted from either sample type. Details on this clone: The antigen this receptor binds is unknown. No base qualities exist here, and no much larger clone lies one base off it.

TCRbeta CDR3 regions were amplified from genomic DNA using the immunoSEQ Assay, a bias-controlled multiplex PCR. The original pipeline was this. The number of nucleated cells in each sample was estimated from the amplification of reference gene primers within the assay. Sequence reads were collapsed and filtered to measure the absolute abundance of every unique TCRbeta CDR3 rearrangement. For each sample, productive Simpson clonality was calculated as the square root of Simpson's diversity index across productive rearrangements. TCRdb stores this immuneACCESS table with in-frame sequences only. Part of the clones is absent; in the studies checked, under half of the shortfall reflects unresolved V genes, and no reason is known for the rest. The DNA gave D and trimming, while V, J and clone size come from that table. The sample table records about 110,000 clones; about 85% of these occur just once. Approximately 2.1% of the sample is held by the ten biggest clonotypes.

The V and J genes are TRBV5-1 and TRBJ2-7, and TRBD1 matches 8 of the central bases. Material: peripheral blood. This sequence was found in a human donor in a cohort sampled during active COVID-19. The CDR3 is CASSFGDDRGYEQYF. The bases are TGCGCCAGCAGCTTCGGGGACGACAGGGGTTACGAGCAGTACTTC.